This T cell receptor (beta chain) appears in the sequencing data of a study of cytomegalovirus exposure and HLA in healthy donors. From germline, CDR1 is SGDLS and CDR2 YYNGEE. This CDR3 region has 14 residues. V lost 4 bases, J lost 4 bases, and 11 bases lay in between. Produced via immunoSEQ multiplex PCR; TCRdb's table is partial and in-frame only. The data show 190,000 or so clones, about 79% seen once. This receptor was taken from a woman in her 30s in good health and CMV-seropositive. The chain combines TRBV9 with TRBJ1-4; possibly TRBD1 for D (5 bases). The sequenced material came from PBMCs. Here the CDR3 reads CASSPRDGNEKLFF. The CDR3 nucleotides are TGTGCCAGCAGCCCGCGGGACGGTAATGAAAAACTGTTTTTT. The complete variable domain, with remaining parts taken from reference TRBV9 and TRBJ1-4, reads DSGVTQTPKHLITATGQRVTLRCSPRSGDLSVYWYQQSLDQGLQFLIQYYNGEERAKGNILERFSAQQFPDLHSELNLSSLELGDSALYFCASSPRDGNEKLFFGSGTQLSVL.